A single sample is the source of the 12 T cell receptor beta chains below, sequenced in a study of a mutant IDH1 vaccine in newly diagnosed glioma (dated by TCRdb to the early 2020s). The library was built by means of the immunoSEQ multiplex PCR assay. TCRdb's version of the immuneACCESS table is confined to in-frame rearrangements and falls short of the full clone set. An unresolved V gene accounts for under half of the shortfall where checked; the remainder is of unknown origin. This sample lists 75,000 to 100,000 clones; 80% to 90% were detected once. The top ten clones comprise 0.5% to 0.6% of the sample. The sample's time point label, in plain terms: baseline, week 1 (first vaccination visit). The treatment or condition label for this specimen denotes: pre-vaccination baseline after standard-of-care therapy. Specimen: PBMCs, collected from a glioma patient treated with radiotherapy, temozolomide or both. Receptors were obtained from a woman aged 50 to 65 with glioma.

This clone was detected only once. V is TRBV10-3 and J is TRBJ2-5; the D gene could be TRBD1 or TRBD2 (5 bases each). CDR1 ENHRY and CDR2 SYGVKD come from the germline V gene. The V end was cut by 4 bases, the J end by 1 base, with 7 bases between. This CDR3 region has 13 residues. The CDR3 here is CAISGDGQETQYF. CDR3 nucleotide sequence: TGTGCCATCAGTGGGGACGGCCAAGAGACCCAGTACTTC.

DNA of the CDR3: TGTGCCAGCAGTCCCTTAGCGGGAGAGGGCTCCTACAATGAGCAGTTCTTC. This gives the protein CASSPLAGEGSYNEQFF. The chain combines TRBV28 with TRBJ2-1, with 9 positions matching TRBD2. The CDR3 spans 17 residues. Trimming at V came to 5 bases and at J to 0 bases, leaving 8 bases not matched to a gene. Germline-derived CDR1 and CDR2 are MDHEN and SYDVKM.

The J gene is TRBJ2-7, the V gene TRBV12-5; 7 nucleotides match TRBD1. Germline lookup yields CDR1 LGHNT and CDR2 FRNRAP. V was clipped by 3 bases and J by 6 bases; unmatched bases: 2. The CDR3 loop spans 12 amino acids. CDR3 residues: CASGLRGLEQYF. The CDR3 region has the DNA TGTGCTAGTGGTTTAAGGGGGCTCGAGCAGTACTTC.

The J gene is TRBJ2-7, the V gene TRBV28, with a weak D call TRBD1 (7 bases). V was shortened by 0 bases and J by 5 bases, with 17 bases between the two germline ends. The CDR3 totals 16 residues. The V gene's germline CDR1 is MDHEN and CDR2 SYDVKM. CDR3 nucleotide sequence: TGTGCCAGCAGTTTATGGGGAGGAGGGGGCCTCAACGAGCAGTACTTC. The encoded protein is CASSLWGGGGLNEQYF.

The gene calls are TRBV6-1 and TRBJ2-1; 9 positions match TRBD2. The junction had 5 bases not matched to a gene; V was cut back by 4 bases and J by 7 bases. The CDR3 is 14 residues long. The germline gives CDR1 MNHNS, CDR2 SASEGT. The CDR3 loop reads CASSGLAGLNEQFF. The DNA of the CDR3 is TGTGCCAGCAGTGGGCTAGCGGGATTGAATGAGCAGTTCTTC.

This chain connects TRBV28 to TRBJ1-3; D gene uncertain. Trimming stripped 1 base from V and 0 bases from J, with 7 bases between. The CDR3 runs to 15 residues. Looked up from germline, CDR1 is MDHEN and CDR2 is SYDVKM. CDR3 region: CASSLYHPSGNTIYF. The DNA of the CDR3 is TGTGCCAGCAGTTTATACCATCCCTCTGGAAACACCATATATTTT.

V is TRBV29-1 and J is TRBJ1-3, with no clear D. CDR3 size: 12 residues. In germline, CDR1 is SQVTM, CDR2 ANQGSEA. Deletions cut 4 bases from V and 4 bases from J, with 8 bases between. Here the CDR3 DNA reads TGCAGCGTTGGACTTGGAGGAAACACCATATATTTT. Translating gives CSVGLGGNTIYF.

V and J are TRBV6-4 and TRBJ1-2; TRBD1 might be the D (5 bases). CDR1 MRHNA and CDR2 SNTAGT come from the germline V gene. This CDR3 comprises 13 residues. V was trimmed by 4 bases and J by 8 bases, leaving 14 bases between them. The CDR3 here is CASSAGTRRGYTF. In DNA, the CDR3 is TGTGCCAGCAGTGCCGGGACTCGAAGAGGCTACACCTTC.

The rearrangement links TRBV19 to TRBJ2-7, with D uncertain. The CDR3 length is 13 residues. V gave up 1 base and J gave up 3 bases, with 7 bases separating them. Germline V gives CDR1 LNHDA, CDR2 SQIVND (reference sequence). The CDR3 loop reads CASSIATFYEQYF. CDR3 DNA sequence: TGTGCCAGTAGTATAGCGACTTTCTACGAGCAGTACTTC.

This rearrangement joins TRBV6-5 to TRBJ2-7; the match to TRBD1 covers 10 bases. The CDR3 is made up of 15 amino acids. Looked up from germline, CDR1 is MNHEY and CDR2 is SVGAGI. Trimming removed 0 bases from V and 6 bases from J; junction bases left unmatched: 5. The CDR3 DNA reads as TGTGCCAGCAGTTACTCGGGGACAGGGGCAGGCGAGCAGTACTTC. Translating gives CASSYSGTGAGEQYF.

This chain links TRBV11-2 with TRBJ2-7; TRBD2 matches at 9 bases. Germline-derived CDR1 and CDR2 are SGHAT and FQNNGV. V gave up 5 bases and J gave up 4 bases; unmatched junction bases: 9. The CDR3 totals 15 residues. CDR3 sequence: CASSPIGSGSYEQYF. Written as DNA, the CDR3 is TGTGCCAGCAGCCCCATCGGTAGCGGGAGTTACGAGCAGTACTTC.

The V gene is TRBV18, the J gene TRBJ2-1, with 9 bases matching TRBD1. Per germline, CDR1 KGHSH and CDR2 LQKENI. This CDR3 spans 15 amino acids. The V and J ends lost 5 bases and 4 bases, in that order; junction bases with no gene match: 6. The DNA for the CDR3 is TGTGCCAGCTCAACCGGACAGGGGCTTTACAATGAGCAGTTCTTC. As protein: CASSTGQGLYNEQFF.